This is a list of T cell receptor beta chains from one sample in a study of regulatory T cells in long-lasting Graves disease. MiXCR, applied by TCRdb to the multiplex PCR reads, yields one record per CDR3 protein. The sample records 400,000 to 500,000 distinct CDR3 sequences, about 21% being singletons. This material consisted of peripheral blood mononuclear cells (PBMCs), taken when the disease was refractory, from a patient treated with antithyroid drugs. The receptors stem from a female donor with Graves disease. The CDR3 runs from the conserved cysteine through the conserved F or W. D genes are given only for firm matches. Only some rows state a clone size, as once, few, many or a class for expanded clones.

D gene	V gene	J gene	clone size	CDR3 DNA	CDR3 protein
-	TRBV6-2/TRBV6-3	TRBJ2-2	-	TGTGCCAGCAGTTACTCGGGGCGGGGCCAAACGAACACCGGGGAGCTGTTTTTT	CASSYSGRGQTNTGELFF
-	TRBV11-2	TRBJ1-2	many	TGTGCCAGCAGCCAAGTGCGGGGGTCCGAGGGCTACACCTTC	CASSQVRGSEGYTF
TRBD1	TRBV13	TRBJ2-2	few	TGTGCCAGCAGCTTTGGGGGACAGGGGGCCGGGGAGCTGTTTTTT	CASSFGGQGAGELFF
-	TRBV5-5	TRBJ2-5	-	TGTGCCAGCAGCTTAGGAGAGGGACCTACGAAGACCCAGTACTTC	CASSLGEGPTKTQYF
-	TRBV3-1	TRBJ2-2	few	TGTGCCAGCAGCCAAGTGAAAGGTCCTGGTAGCGGGGAGCTGTTTTTT	CASSQVKGPGSGELFF
-	TRBV13	TRBJ2-1	many	TGTGCCAGCACACTGGGGGGACTGAATGAGCAGTTCTTC	CASTLGGLNEQFF
-	TRBV15	TRBJ1-3	few	TGTGCCACCAGCAGAGATCCCTGGAGAGACAGCTCTGGAAACACCATATATTTT	CATSRDPWRDSSGNTIYF
TRBD1	TRBV27	TRBJ2-5	many	TGTGCCAGCAGTCCCAGACAGGGGGCGAGGGAGACCCAGTACTTC	CASSPRQGARETQYF
-	TRBV20-1	TRBJ1-5	many	TGCAGTGCGATAGGGACAAGTCATCAGCCCCAGCATTTT	CSAIGTSHQPQHF
-	TRBV5-5	TRBJ1-4	many	TGTGCCAGCAGCTTGGACAGAAGAAATGAAAAACTGTTTTTT	CASSLDRRNEKLFF
TRBD1	TRBV7-8	TRBJ2-7	many	TGTGCCAGCAGCATCCGGGACAGGGGCTCCTACGAGCAGTACTTC	CASSIRDRGSYEQYF
TRBD1	TRBV27	TRBJ1-2	few	TGTGCCAGTTCTGGGGTGAGGACAGGCGATATCTATGGCTACACCTTC	CASSGVRTGDIYGYTF
-	TRBV11-2	TRBJ2-1	-	TGTGCCAGCACTCAACCTGGCGGGGACAACTCCTACAATGAGCAGTTCTTC	CASTQPGGDNSYNEQFF
TRBD1	TRBV2	TRBJ2-7	many	TGTGCCAGCAGTCCCCGGACAGGGGACGAGCAGTACTTC	CASSPRTGDEQYF
-	TRBV10-3	TRBJ1-5	many	TGTGCCATCAGTGAGCCTGGGGGTTCGGATCAGCCCCAGCATTTT	CAISEPGGSDQPQHF
TRBD2	TRBV3-1	TRBJ2-7	few	TGTGCCAGCAGCCAAGATGCGGCTAGCGGGTCCTACGAGCAGTACTTC	CASSQDAASGSYEQYF
-	TRBV28	TRBJ1-1	many	TGTGCCAGCAGTTTCTCCCGTCGAGCTTTCTTT	CASSFSRRAFF
TRBD2	TRBV2	TRBJ2-7	many	TGTGCCAGCTCGCGACGAGGAGCGGGAGATGAGCAGTACTTC	CASSRRGAGDEQYF
TRBD2	TRBV27	TRBJ2-7	few	TGTGCCAGCAGTCCGGGACTACCTCCGACCGAGCAGTACTTC	CASSPGLPPTEQYF
-	TRBV19	TRBJ2-7	few	TGTGCCAGTAGTATAGCCACAGTCTACCTAGTCTCCTACGAGCAGTACTTC	CASSIATVYLVSYEQYF
-	TRBV11-2	TRBJ2-7	few	TGCGCCAGCAGCAACCCGGCCAGGAGAAACTACGAGCAGTACTTC	CASSNPARRNYEQYF
-	TRBV4-1	TRBJ2-7	-	TGCGCCAGCAGCCAAGATCTAGACAGCTCCTACGAGCAGTACTTC	CASSQDLDSSYEQYF
-	TRBV14	TRBJ2-5	few	TGTGCCAGCAGCCGGTTTGCTTCCCAAGAGACCCAGTACTTC	CASSRFASQETQYF
-	TRBV6-1	TRBJ2-4	few	TGTGCCAGTAGCCGGACAGAAACAGAAAACATTCAGTACTTC	CASSRTETENIQYF
-	TRBV5-8	TRBJ2-1	-	TGTGCCAGTGTGGCCCTTGGGAGTCCAGAGCAGTTCTTC	CASVALGSPEQFF
-	TRBV10-3	TRBJ1-1	many	TGTGCCATCAAAGGGCTGAACACTGAAGCTTTCTTT	CAIKGLNTEAFF
-	TRBV19	TRBJ2-7	-	TGTGCCACCAGGCCCGGGGACGCCGGCTCCTACGAGCAGTACTTC	CATRPGDAGSYEQYF
-	TRBV28	TRBJ2-7	many	TGTGCCAGCAGTCCCCCCCGGAGAGGCGAGCAGTACTTC	CASSPPRRGEQYF
-	TRBV6-2/TRBV6-3	TRBJ2-5	-	TGTGCCAGCAGTTATCCCGAGCGGGCGGGAGAGACCCAGTACTTC	CASSYPERAGETQYF
TRBD1	TRBV7-9	TRBJ1-1	-	TGTGCCAGCAGCTGGGACAGGGCGGAGGACACTGAAGCTTTCTTT	CASSWDRAEDTEAFF
-	TRBV14	TRBJ2-1	-	TGTGCCAGCAGCCACCGACAGGACAATGAGCAGTTCTTC	CASSHRQDNEQFF
-	TRBV6-1	TRBJ1-1	few	TGTGCCAGCAGTAAGCTACAGGAGAACACTGAAGCTTTCTTT	CASSKLQENTEAFF
-	TRBV12-3/TRBV12-4	TRBJ2-3	-	TGTGCCAGCAATCAGCAGCGGACAGATACGCAGTATTTT	CASNQQRTDTQYF
-	TRBV7-9	TRBJ2-3	once	TGTGCCAGCAGTACAGACCCCACAGATACGCAGTATTTT	CASSTDPTDTQYF
TRBD2	TRBV20-1	TRBJ2-1	-	TGCAGTGCTAGAGATCCGGGACTAGCGGGAGGAAGCTCCTACAATGAGCAGTTCTTC	CSARDPGLAGGSSYNEQFF
-	TRBV28	TRBJ1-1	few	TGTGCCAGCAGCCAAGATAGGGGCGGTGAAGCTTTCTTT	CASSQDRGGEAFF
-	TRBV10-1	TRBJ1-5	-	TGCGCCCCACGGGATAATCAGCCCCAGCATTTT	CAPRDNQPQHF